A single sample is the source of the 29 T cell receptor beta chains below, sequenced in a study of blood T cells in healthy people across ages. The authors ran a second PCR of about 7 to 11 cycles using a sample-barcoded 5' primer and a J-beta primer mix. Each CDR3 protein gets one entry after TCRdb re-called the 5' RACE reads with MiXCR. The table lists about 1.5 million distinct CDR3 sequences, about 40% of them singletons, with 7% to 9% in the top ten. Sequenced: blood. Receptors were obtained from a woman aged 18-30 years in good health.

The V gene is TRBV3-1, the J gene TRBJ1-6; 10 bases align to TRBD1. V lost 4 bases and J lost 1; bases outside the gene matches: 13. Germline CDR1 reads LGHDT; CDR2 reads YNNKEL (reference sequence). The CDR3 is 20 residues long. The CDR3 region has the DNA TGTGCCAGCAGCCTTTTCCGTGGGACAGGGGATCGATCCTATAATTCACCCCTCCACTTT. Translated: CASSLFRGTGDRSYNSPLHF.

This rearrangement joins TRBV3-1 to TRBJ1-1; 8 nucleotides align to TRBD1. V shed 3 bases, J shed 1 base, and the junction held 4 bases outside the gene matches. Germline V gives CDR1 LGHDT, CDR2 YNNKEL (reference sequence). The CDR3 is made up of 15 amino acids. The CDR3 loop reads CASSHLGQGNTEAFF. DNA for the CDR3: TGTGCCAGCAGCCACCTAGGACAGGGGAACACTGAAGCTTTCTTT.

This clonotype has a count of ten or more. The chain couples TRBV7-9 to TRBJ2-3, with 10 bases lining up with TRBD2. V was clipped by 5 bases and J by 2 bases; unmatched bases: 4. The CDR3 is 15 residues long. Germline CDR1 SEHNR, CDR2 FQNEAQ (reference sequence). The CDR3 reads CASSPLAGATDTQYF. Written as DNA, the CDR3 is TGTGCCAGCAGCCCCCTAGCGGGGGCCACAGATACGCAGTATTTT.

V usage is TRBV3-1 and J usage is TRBJ2-7, with 8 bases matching TRBD2. The J call may be incorrect, as the DNA end agrees better with TRBJ2-5. The germline V gene has CDR1 LGHDT and CDR2 YNNKEL (reference sequence). The CDR3 has 16 amino acids. The CDR3 is CASTKQGLAGRETQYF. The CDR3 DNA is TGTGCCAGCACCAAACAAGGACTAGCCGGGCGGGAGACCCAGTACTTC.

This chain connects TRBV6-5 to TRBJ2-7; TRBD2 agrees at 8 bases. The CDR3 has 15 residues. With V trimmed by 0 bases and J by 4 bases, 5 bases remained unmatched. The germline CDR1 and CDR2 sequences are MNHEY and SVGAGI. CDR3 sequence (DNA): TGTGCCAGCAGTTACTCCTCACTAGCGGTGTACGAGCAGTACTTC. Its translation: CASSYSSLAVYEQYF.

V gene TRBV19 combines with J gene TRBJ2-5, with D perhaps TRBD2 (5 bases). V lost 4 bases to trimming and J lost 11 bases, with 17 bases between them. Germline V gives CDR1 LNHDA, CDR2 SQIVND (reference sequence). This CDR3 spans 13 amino acids. CDR3 amino acids: CASSRTRDWEQYF. DNA for the CDR3: TGTGCCAGTAGTAGAACCAGAGATTGGGAGCAGTACTTC.

The rearrangement joins TRBV13 to TRBJ1-1; D remains ambiguous. Germline V gives CDR1 PRHDT, CDR2 FYEKMQ (reference sequence). The CDR3 has 13 amino acids. V lost 5 bases and J 6 bases, leaving 13 bases between the germline ends. The CDR3 loop reads CASSGAGQAEAFF. The CDR3 nucleotides are TGTGCCAGCAGCGGAGCGGGCCAGGCTGAAGCTTTCTTT.

V is TRBV6-2 or TRBV6-3 and J is TRBJ2-5; 7 bases map to TRBD1. Per the germline V gene, CDR1 is MNHEY and CDR2 is SVGEGT. The CDR3 is made up of 14 amino acids. V lost 10 bases, J lost 2 bases, and 10 bases stayed unmatched. Here the CDR3 reads CATRRDSPQETQYF. The CDR3 nucleotides read TGTGCCACCCGTAGGGACAGCCCTCAAGAGACCCAGTACTTC.

This clonotype showed up just a few times. The rearrangement joins TRBV14 to TRBJ2-5; D gene unclear. The better agreement between TRBJ2-7 and the DNA end casts doubt on the J call. This CDR3 region has 13 residues. In germline, CDR1 is SGHDN, CDR2 FVKESK. CDR3 residues: CASSLNPEHEQYF. The CDR3 DNA reads TGTGCCAGCAGCTTAAACCCAGAGCACGAGCAGTACTTC.

The chain links TRBV20-1 to TRBJ1-2; no clear D gene. The CDR3 has 13 residues. Germline V gene sequence: CDR1 DFQATT, CDR2 SNEGSKA (reference sequence). V shed 1 base and J shed 0 bases, with 6 bases lying between them. CDR3 protein: CSARVIANYGYTF. CDR3 nucleotides: TGCAGTGCTAGAGTAATAGCTAACTATGGCTACACCTTC.

This clonotype was counted between two and nine times. This rearrangement joins TRBV6-5 to TRBJ2-1, with 8 nucleotides matching TRBD2. CDR3 size: 17 residues. J was trimmed by 5 bases and V by 0 bases; bases with no gene match: 9. The germline V gene encodes CDR1 MNHEY and CDR2 SVGAGI. The CDR3 spells CASSYSIGGASNNEQFF. The CDR3 region has the DNA TGTGCCAGCAGTTACTCGATCGGGGGGGCAAGCAACAATGAGCAGTTCTTC.

This chain connects TRBV7-7 to TRBJ2-1, with a weak D call TRBD1 (6 bases). With 6 bases removed from V and 8 bases from J, the gap between germline ends came to 17 bases. The germline V gene encodes CDR1 SSHAT and CDR2 FNYEAQ (reference sequence). The CDR3 loop spans 14 amino acids. The CDR3 sequence is CASSLTGISDEQFF. CDR3 DNA sequence: TGTGCCAGCAGTCTAACAGGGATTTCAGATGAGCAGTTCTTC.

This clonotype was seen only a few times. The V gene is TRBV11-2, the J gene TRBJ2-7; TRBD1 or TRBD2 may be the D gene (7 bases each). The germline V gene encodes CDR1 SGHAT and CDR2 FQNNGV. V was clipped by 6 bases and J by 4 bases, with 19 bases between them. The CDR3 consists of 15 residues. The chain's CDR3 is CASSPVAGGVYEQYF. The CDR3 DNA follows: TGTGCCAGCAGTCCTGTGGCAGGGGGGGTTTACGAGCAGTACTTC.

Only a few counts were recorded for this clonotype. This rearrangement joins TRBV6-1 to TRBJ2-5; 9 positions agree with TRBD1. The J call could be wrong; TRBJ2-7 is a better fit for the DNA end. Per germline, CDR1 MNHNS and CDR2 SASEGT. The CDR3 sequence is 15 residues long. The DNA of the CDR3 is TGTGCCAGCAGTGTATCCGGGACAGGGTATCACGAGCAGTACTTC. Residues: CASSVSGTGYHEQYF.

As concerns this clonotype: The germline gene is not matched at one end of the junction; a read error may be the cause. V and J are TRBV12-3 or TRBV12-4 and TRBJ1-2; D unclear. This CDR3 is 13 amino acids long. The CDR3 here is CATTFGQYYGHTF. The CDR3 DNA reads as TGTGCCACCACCTTTGGCCAATACTATGGCCACACCTTC.

Only a few counts were recorded for this clonotype. This chain links TRBV4-1 with TRBJ2-1; TRBD2 might be the D (6 bases). The V gene's germline CDR1 is MGHRA and CDR2 YSYEKL. CDR3 size: 15 residues. The V gene lost 1 base and the J gene lost 4 bases, with 11 bases spanning the gap. The CDR3, as DNA: TGCGCCAGCAGCCAAGGAGATGGGGGGTACAATGAGCAGTTCTTC. It specifies CASSQGDGGYNEQFF.

This clonotype has just a few counts. V is TRBV10-1 and J is TRBJ1-5, with D maybe TRBD1 (6 bases). Germline-derived CDR1 and CDR2 are WNHNN and SYGVQD (reference sequence). The CDR3 sequence is 13 residues long. The V end lost 7 bases, the J end lost 6 bases, and 13 bases lay between the germline ends. The CDR3 here is CASNNRVGQPQHF. The DNA of the CDR3 is TGCGCCAGCAATAACAGGGTTGGTCAGCCCCAGCATTTT.

The V and J genes are TRBV7-9 and TRBJ2-3, with TRBD2 matching 9 bases. The CDR3 has 17 amino acids. Germline V CDR1 and CDR2: SEHNR, FQNEAQ (reference sequence). V lost 4 bases and J lost 2; bases outside the gene matches: 10. CDR3 residues: CASSSTKRGAVTDTQYF. The CDR3 nucleotides read TGTGCCAGCAGCTCGACCAAGCGGGGGGCCGTCACAGATACGCAGTATTTT.

This clonotype was seen only once. The V call is TRBV5-1, the J call TRBJ2-1; TRBD1 matches at 7 bases. This CDR3 contains 14 residues. Trimming cost V 3 bases and J 5 bases; bases outside gene matches: 5. Germline CDR1 SGHRS, CDR2 YFSETQ. As DNA, the CDR3 is TGCGCCAGCAGCTCGTCGGGACAGCACAATGAGCAGTTCTTC. This codes for CASSSSGQHNEQFF.

This chain joins TRBV5-1 and TRBJ2-7, with TRBD2 matching 13 bases. CDR1 SGHRS and CDR2 YFSETQ come from the germline V gene. Trimming at V came to 5 bases and at J to 2 bases, leaving 19 bases not matched to a gene. This CDR3 spans 20 amino acids. The CDR3 DNA reads as TGCGCCAGCAGACCCGGTAGCACGACTAGCGGGAGGACGCCAACCTACGAGCAGTACTTC. Translated, it gives CASRPGSTTSGRTPTYEQYF.

This chain connects TRBV29-1 to TRBJ1-2, with 8 bases identical to TRBD1. V gave up 3 bases and J gave up 6 bases; unmatched junction bases: 3. This CDR3 has 12 amino acids. Germline values: CDR1 SQVTM, CDR2 ANQGSEA. The CDR3 nucleotides are TGCAGCGTTGATCAGGGGGCAGATGGCTACACCTTC. Translating it yields CSVDQGADGYTF.

The gene calls are TRBV16 and TRBJ2-7; 8 bases are shared with TRBD1. Germline CDR1 reads KGHSY; CDR2 reads FQNENV. The CDR3 sequence is 19 residues long. V gave up 6 bases and J gave up 4 bases; unmatched junction bases: 23. Here the CDR3 reads CASSHSTPKMGQGAYEQYF. CDR3 sequence (DNA): TGTGCCAGCAGTCACTCGACCCCCAAGATGGGGCAGGGGGCTTACGAGCAGTACTTC.

The chain recombines TRBV5-1 with TRBJ1-1; TRBD1 matches at 9 bases. Germline V lookup: CDR1 SGHRS, CDR2 YFSETQ. V gave up 4 bases and J gave up 0 bases; unmatched junction bases: 7. The CDR3 runs to 16 residues. CDR3 nucleotides: TGCGCCAGCAGCACGGACAGGGGCCCGGTGAACACTGAAGCTTTCTTT. Translating it yields CASSTDRGPVNTEAFF. The complete variable domain, with remaining parts taken from reference TRBV5-1 and TRBJ1-1, reads KAGVTQTPRYLIKTRGQQVTLSCSPISGHRSVSWYQQTPGQGLQFLFEYFSETQRNKGNFPGRFSGRQFSNSRSEMNVSTLELGDSALYLCASSTDRGPVNTEAFFGQGTRLTVV.

This clonotype was observed once. This chain links TRBV2 with TRBJ1-2; D remains unclear. The CDR3 runs to 14 residues. Looked up from germline, CDR1 is SNHLY and CDR2 is FYNNEI. V gave up 2 bases and J gave up 4 bases, with 11 bases separating them. The CDR3 nucleotides read TGTGCCAGCAGTGAAAAGGTCCCTCCCTATGGCTACACCTTC. Protein: CASSEKVPPYGYTF.

Only a few counts were recorded for this clonotype. This may arise from a read error, as a much more abundant clone is one base away. The chain recombines TRBV5-1 with TRBJ1-5, with 7 positions matching TRBD1. The CDR3 covers 20 residues. Germline V gives CDR1 SGHRS, CDR2 YFSETQ. CDR3 in amino acids: CVSSLERPNRGRRGYQPQHF. The CDR3 DNA reads as TGCGTCAGCAGCTTGGAAAGACCTAACAGGGGCCGGCGAGGGTATCAGCCCCAGCATTTT.

The sample holds a few counts of this clonotype. The V and J genes are TRBV29-1 and TRBJ2-7, with D tentatively TRBD2 (6 bases). V lost 6 bases, J lost 3 bases, and 15 bases lay in between. The CDR3 runs to 13 residues. Per the germline V gene, CDR1 is SQVTM and CDR2 is ANQGSEA. The CDR3 DNA reads TGCAGCGTAGGCCCCATGGGGGGCTACGAGCAGTACTTC. Its protein product is CSVGPMGGYEQYF.

The genes are TRBV20-1 and TRBJ2-7; the match to TRBD2 covers 9 bases. Per germline, CDR1 DFQATT and CDR2 SNEGSKA (reference sequence). This CDR3 contains 13 residues. V gave up 2 bases and J gave up 9 bases; unmatched junction bases: 8. The CDR3 coding sequence is TGCAGTGCTAGACTAGCGGGGAAGGCTGGGCAGTACTTC. It codes for CSARLAGKAGQYF.

The gene calls are TRBV20-1 and TRBJ2-7; the D call may be TRBD1 or TRBD2 (5 bases each). The CDR3 is 16 amino acids. V lost 0 bases and J 12 bases, leaving 27 bases between the germline ends. From germline, CDR1 is DFQATT and CDR2 SNEGSKA (reference sequence). CDR3 DNA sequence: TGCAGTGCTAGAGATTATCGGCAGGGACCCGCTGAGCATATGTACTTC. It translates to CSARDYRQGPAEHMYF.

This rearrangement joins TRBV21-1 to TRBJ1-1; the listed D gene, TRBD1, was not tested against the DNA. TRBV21-1 is assigned pseudogene status. The CDR3 is 17 amino acids. The CDR3 region is CASNILGQGAFGTEAFF. CDR3 nucleotide sequence: TGCGCCAGCAACATACTGGGGCAGGGGGCATTCGGGACTGAAGCTTTCTTT.